This T cell receptor (beta chain) was obtained from a study of blood T cell repertoires in COVID-19. Study at large: Both acute and convalescent COVID-19 samples were obtained from the United States, Italy and Spain. The cDNA or gDNA used as material had been derived from T cells, B-cell-depleted T cells, or PBMCs.

The data were produced by immunoSEQ multiplex PCR, yet TCRdb's version contains in-frame clones alone and is incomplete. Among 300,000 to 400,000 clones, 85% to 95% were seen once, and the ten largest hold about 4%. The junction had 5 bases not matched to a gene; V was cut back by 7 bases and J by 4 bases. The CDR3 runs 13 residues. Germline lookup yields CDR1 MNHNY and CDR2 SVGAGI (reference sequence). Cohorts were assigned according to the clinical history that participants reported. This clonotype originated in a woman aged 25-40 years who had been exposed to COVID-19. The source material was PBMCs or T cells enriched from blood (not recorded which). V and J are TRBV6-6 and TRBJ1-2; TRBD1 aligns across 8 bases. Written as DNA, the CDR3 is TGTGCCAGCAACGACAGGGGAGGCTATGGCTACACCTTC. It yields the protein CASNDRGGYGYTF.